This T cell receptor (beta chain) was found in a study of blood T cell repertoires in COVID-19. Study in general: Spain, Italy and the United States supplied samples that represented acute and convalescent COVID-19. The cDNA or gDNA used as material had been derived from T cells, B-cell-depleted T cells, or PBMCs.

Original processing notes: Nucleated cell counts were estimated from reference gene primer amplification. Profiling relied on immunoSEQ multiplex PCR, and the TCRdb table lists in-frame clones only, not all of them. The V and J calls and the clone size are those of that table, but D and trimming were determined from the DNA. Of under 120,000 clones listed, approximately 90% were seen once; the top ten hold approximately 29%. The CDR3 runs to 14 residues. V gave up 7 bases and J gave up 2 bases, with 15 bases separating them. Germline V CDR1 and CDR2: SGDLS, YYNGEE. The V gene is TRBV9, the J gene TRBJ1-1; D not certain. The receptor was isolated from a woman older than 75 with acute or convalescent COVID-19. The sample comprised peripheral blood. The CDR3 loop is CASSPGYRNTEAFF. For the CDR3, the DNA is TGTGCCAGCTCGCCTGGGTACAGAAACACTGAAGCTTTCTTT.